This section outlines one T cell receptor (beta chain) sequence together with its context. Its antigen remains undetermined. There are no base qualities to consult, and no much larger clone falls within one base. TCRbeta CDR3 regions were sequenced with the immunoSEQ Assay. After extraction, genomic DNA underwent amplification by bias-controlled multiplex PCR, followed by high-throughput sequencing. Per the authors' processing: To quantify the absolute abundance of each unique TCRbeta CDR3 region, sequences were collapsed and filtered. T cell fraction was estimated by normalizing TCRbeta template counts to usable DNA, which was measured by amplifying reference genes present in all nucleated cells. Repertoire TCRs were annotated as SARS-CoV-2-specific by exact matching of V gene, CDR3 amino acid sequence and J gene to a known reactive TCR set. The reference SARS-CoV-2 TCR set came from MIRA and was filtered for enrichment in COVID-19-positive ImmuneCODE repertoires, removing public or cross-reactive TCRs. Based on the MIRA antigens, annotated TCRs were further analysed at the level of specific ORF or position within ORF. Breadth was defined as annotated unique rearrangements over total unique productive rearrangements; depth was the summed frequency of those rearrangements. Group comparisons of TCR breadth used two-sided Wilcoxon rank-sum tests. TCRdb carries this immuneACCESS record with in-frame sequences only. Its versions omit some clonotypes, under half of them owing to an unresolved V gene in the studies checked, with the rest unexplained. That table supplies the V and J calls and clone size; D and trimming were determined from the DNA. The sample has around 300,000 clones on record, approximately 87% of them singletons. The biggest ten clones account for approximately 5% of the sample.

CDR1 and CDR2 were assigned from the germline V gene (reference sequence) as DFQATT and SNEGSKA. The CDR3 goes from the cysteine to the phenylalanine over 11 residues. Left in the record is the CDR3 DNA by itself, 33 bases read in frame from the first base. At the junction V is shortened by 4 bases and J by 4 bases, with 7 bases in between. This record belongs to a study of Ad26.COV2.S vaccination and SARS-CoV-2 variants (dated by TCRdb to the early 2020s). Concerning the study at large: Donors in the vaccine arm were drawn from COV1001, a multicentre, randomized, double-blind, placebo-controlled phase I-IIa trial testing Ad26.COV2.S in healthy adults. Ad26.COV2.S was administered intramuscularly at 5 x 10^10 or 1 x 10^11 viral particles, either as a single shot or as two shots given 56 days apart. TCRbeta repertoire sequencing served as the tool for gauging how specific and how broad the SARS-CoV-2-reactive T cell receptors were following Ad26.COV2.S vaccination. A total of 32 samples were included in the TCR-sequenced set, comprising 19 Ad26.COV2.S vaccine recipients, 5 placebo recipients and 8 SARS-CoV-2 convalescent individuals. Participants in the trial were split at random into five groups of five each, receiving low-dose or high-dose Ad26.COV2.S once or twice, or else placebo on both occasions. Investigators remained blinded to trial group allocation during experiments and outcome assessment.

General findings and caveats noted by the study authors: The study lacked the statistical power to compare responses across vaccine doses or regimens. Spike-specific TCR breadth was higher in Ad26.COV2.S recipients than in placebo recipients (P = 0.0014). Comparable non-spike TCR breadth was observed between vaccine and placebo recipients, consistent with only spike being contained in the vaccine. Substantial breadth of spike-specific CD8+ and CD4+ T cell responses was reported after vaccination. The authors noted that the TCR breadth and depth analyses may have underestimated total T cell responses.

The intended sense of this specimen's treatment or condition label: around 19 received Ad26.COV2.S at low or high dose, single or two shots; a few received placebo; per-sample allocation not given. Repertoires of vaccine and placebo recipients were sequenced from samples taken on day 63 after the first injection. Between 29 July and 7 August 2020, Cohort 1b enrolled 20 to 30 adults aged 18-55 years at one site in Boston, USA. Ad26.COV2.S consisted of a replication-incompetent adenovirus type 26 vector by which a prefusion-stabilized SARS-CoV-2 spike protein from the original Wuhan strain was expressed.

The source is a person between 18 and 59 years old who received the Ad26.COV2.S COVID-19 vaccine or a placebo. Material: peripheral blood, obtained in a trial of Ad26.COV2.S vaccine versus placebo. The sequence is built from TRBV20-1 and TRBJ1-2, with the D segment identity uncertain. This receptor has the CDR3 CSANAVYGYTF. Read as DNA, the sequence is TGCAGTGCTAATGCCGTCTATGGCTACACCTTC.